This TCR beta chain was identified in a study of control samples from healthy donors and cancer patients. This CDR3 has 15 residues. After removal of 5 bases from V and 7 bases from J, the junction contained 9 bases not matched to a gene. The germline CDR1 and CDR2 sequences are SGHTA and FQGNSA. Repertoires were generated with immunoSEQ multiplex PCR, while TCRdb's copy carries only in-frame clones and drops some. The sample yields some 110,000 clones, 70% to 90% seen once. The TCR comes from a woman between 65 and 79 years old in good health. Specimen: blood. The rearrangement links TRBV7-2 to TRBJ2-2; 8 positions agree with TRBD2. This CDR3 is CASSPTGRGVGELFF. The CDR3 coding sequence is TGTGCCAGCAGCCCGACCGGGCGGGGGGTCGGGGAGCTGTTTTTT.